This entry concerns a single TCR beta chain. What it binds is not known. Different DNA sequences within this sample yield the same CDR3. Using immunoSEQ multiplex PCR, the repertoire was profiled, and TCRdb retains in-frame clones only, with some absent. The profile covers tens of thousands of clones, with roughly 80% appearing a single time and 3.5% to 5% taken by the ten largest. This specimen belongs to a study of T cell responses to AZD1222 COVID-19 vaccine. Study-wide results and limits: The CD4 TCRs associated with vaccination extended across spike and predominated at 160-218 and 743-854. Donors, mostly white British, included more females; clonal diversity was possibly underestimated.

The CDR3 spans 17 residues. From germline, CDR1 is SGHNT and CDR2 YYREEE (reference sequence). V gave up 6 bases and J gave up 0 bases; unmatched junction bases: 12. The sequence was collected from an adult in good health. The rearrangement uses TRBV5-4 and TRBJ1-1; 9 positions match TRBD1. The source material was peripheral blood, sampled on day 0 of AZD1222 vaccination. CDR3 in DNA: TGTGCCAGCACCACGCGAGTTACAGGGGGCCTGAACACTGAAGCTTTCTTT. This gives the protein CASTTRVTGGLNTEAFF.